Shown below are 21 T cell receptor beta chains from a single sample sequenced in a study of cytomegalovirus exposure and HLA in healthy donors. It was with 60 Vbeta and 13 Jbeta primers that the PCR ran. Clones were sequenced by immunoSEQ multiplex PCR, and TCRdb holds only the in-frame ones, with some missing. Of more than 150,000 clones listed, 75% to 85% are singletons. The specimen was PBMCs. The receptors originated from a man aged 18-30 years in good health and CMV-seronegative.

This clone appeared once. The chain combines TRBV5-1 with TRBJ2-3; 11 bases line up with TRBD2. The CDR3 has 17 amino acids. After removal of 3 bases from V and 0 bases from J, the junction contained 6 bases not matched to a gene. Germline CDR1 reads SGHRS; CDR2 reads YFSETQ. CDR3 protein: CASSSGLAAISTDTQYF. The CDR3 DNA reads as TGCGCCAGCAGCTCGGGACTAGCGGCAATAAGCACAGATACGCAGTATTTT.

This clone was seen a single time. CDR3 bases: TGTGCCAGCAGCTTAAGACTAGCGGGGGGGCCTGGAGATACGCAGTATTTT. This sequence encodes CASSLRLAGGPGDTQYF. This chain joins TRBV11-2 and TRBJ2-3; TRBD2 aligns across 14 bases. Looked up from germline, CDR1 is SGHAT and CDR2 is FQNNGV. This CDR3 is built from 17 residues. The junction had 6 bases not matched to a gene; V was cut back by 2 bases and J by 5 bases.

This clone occurred a few times. This chain links TRBV6-6 with TRBJ2-1, with 9 positions matching TRBD1. Trimming removed 10 bases from V and 6 bases from J; junction bases left unmatched: 4. The CDR3 totals 12 residues. Germline V gene data show CDR1 as MNHNY and CDR2 as SVGAGI (reference sequence). The CDR3 spells CATKTGGNEQFF. In nucleotides, the CDR3 is TGTGCCACCAAGACAGGGGGCAATGAGCAGTTCTTC.

V gene TRBV9 combines with J gene TRBJ2-5; 8 nucleotides agree with TRBD1. The trim removed 1 base at V and 2 bases at J, leaving 7 bases unmatched. Germline V gives CDR1 SGDLS, CDR2 YYNGEE. This CDR3 spans 16 amino acids. The CDR3 nucleotides are TGTGCCAGCAGCGTACAGACAGGGGTTGGGCAAGAGACCCAGTACTTC. Encoded protein: CASSVQTGVGQETQYF. The full variable domain, completed using reference TRBV9 and TRBJ2-5, is DSGVTQTPKHLITATGQRVTLRCSPRSGDLSVYWYQQSLDQGLQFLIQYYNGEERAKGNILERFSAQQFPDLHSELNLSSLELGDSALYFCASSVQTGVGQETQYFGPGTRLLVL.

The chain employs TRBV12-5 and TRBJ1-5, with a weak D call TRBD1 (6 bases). The ends were cut back, 5 bases at V and 2 bases at J, with 16 bases in the middle. There are 16 residues in the CDR3. The germline V gene encodes CDR1 LGHNT and CDR2 FRNRAP. The CDR3 reads CASGIDRISGNQPQHF. DNA of the CDR3: TGTGCTAGTGGTATAGACAGGATCAGCGGCAATCAGCCCCAGCATTTT.

The V call is TRBV19, the J call TRBJ2-7; 9 bases align to TRBD1. V dropped 0 bases and J dropped 3; count of bases not matched to a gene: 6. The CDR3 extends over 16 amino acids. Looked up from germline, CDR1 is LNHDA and CDR2 is SQIVND (reference sequence). For the CDR3, the DNA is TGTGCCAGTAGTATAGACCGGACAGGGGAGAGCTACGAGCAGTACTTC. This encodes CASSIDRTGESYEQYF.

The V gene is TRBV10-3, the J gene TRBJ2-1, with 8 bases matching TRBD2. In germline, CDR1 is ENHRY, CDR2 SYGVKD. The CDR3 sequence is 17 residues long. Trimming at V came to 2 bases and at J to 5 bases, leaving 11 bases not matched to a gene. The CDR3 DNA sequence: TGTGCCATCAGTGAGCCCACCGGGACTAGGAACGACAATGAGCAGTTCTTC. Translating it yields CAISEPTGTRNDNEQFF.

The chain carries TRBV9 and TRBJ2-7, with TRBD1 identical over 9 bases. The CDR3 runs 15 residues. The ends lost 0 bases at V and 2 bases at J; junction bases unmatched: 3. Germline CDR1 reads SGDLS; CDR2 reads YYNGEE. The CDR3 here is CASSVDGTGPYEQYF. The CDR3 DNA sequence: TGTGCCAGCAGCGTAGACGGGACAGGGCCCTACGAGCAGTACTTC.

The V gene is TRBV13, the J gene TRBJ1-3; 8 bases are shared with TRBD1. The germline CDR1 and CDR2 sequences are PRHDT and FYEKMQ (reference sequence). V lost 5 bases to trimming and J lost 4 bases; unmatched junction nucleotides: 7. The CDR3 loop spans 15 amino acids. The DNA for the CDR3 is TGTGCCAGCAGCCCGAGGGACAGGCCGGGAAACACCATATATTTT. The encoded protein is CASSPRDRPGNTIYF.

This rearrangement joins TRBV19 to TRBJ1-5; D unclear. Trimming cost V 4 bases and J 5 bases, with 12 bases left between them. Germline V gene data show CDR1 as LNHDA and CDR2 as SQIVND (reference sequence). CDR3 length equals 14 residues. CDR3 in amino acids: CASSTRSVYQPQHF. DNA of the CDR3: TGTGCCAGTAGTACCCGGAGCGTTTATCAGCCCCAGCATTTT.

The V and J genes are TRBV4-1 and TRBJ2-3; 10 bases are a match to TRBD2. Trimming cost V 0 bases and J 7 bases; bases outside gene matches: 10. Germline loops: CDR1 MGHRA, CDR2 YSYEKL. The CDR3 consists of 17 residues. The CDR3 is CASSQETAGGPQNTQYF. CDR3 bases: TGCGCCAGCAGCCAAGAAACAGCGGGAGGGCCTCAGAATACGCAGTATTTT.

In its sample, this clone was seen a few times. The chain links TRBV19 to TRBJ1-4; D might be TRBD1 (6 bases). The CDR3 has 15 residues. The germline V and J ends were trimmed by 3 bases and 0 bases, with 8 bases remaining between them. The germline gives CDR1 LNHDA, CDR2 SQIVND (reference sequence). The CDR3 loop is CASSIRGATNEKLFF. As DNA, the CDR3 is TGTGCCAGTAGTATCAGGGGAGCAACTAATGAAAAACTGTTTTTT.

The chain uses TRBV30 and TRBJ2-2; TRBD2 aligns across 12 bases. Per germline, CDR1 GTSNPN and CDR2 SVGIG (reference sequence). CDR3 length: 18 amino acids. V shed 3 bases, J shed 0 bases, and the junction held 8 bases outside the gene matches. The CDR3, as DNA: TGTGCCTGGAGGGCTAGCGGGAGGGTCAATACGAACACCGGGGAGCTGTTTTTT. Its protein is CAWRASGRVNTNTGELFF.

The J gene is TRBJ1-1, the V gene TRBV11-2; D unclear. CDR1 SGHAT and CDR2 FQNNGV come from the germline V gene. CDR3 length: 12 residues. V was clipped by 5 bases and J by 2 bases, with 6 bases between them. Here the CDR3 DNA reads TGTGCCAGCAGCCTAAAAAACACTGAAGCTTTCTTT. Its translation: CASSLKNTEAFF.

The V gene is TRBV5-1, the J gene TRBJ1-2, with D unresolved. The V end was cut by 0 bases, the J end by 9 bases, with 9 bases between. The CDR3 contains 12 residues. Germline CDR1 is SGHRS and CDR2 is YFSETQ. The CDR3 is CASSLVEGSYTF. In DNA form, the CDR3 reads TGCGCCAGCAGCTTGGTAGAGGGCAGCTACACCTTC. The variable domain in full, completed from reference TRBV5-1 and TRBJ1-2, reads KAGVTQTPRYLIKTRGQQVTLSCSPISGHRSVSWYQQTPGQGLQFLFEYFSETQRNKGNFPGRFSGRQFSNSRSEMNVSTLELGDSALYLCASSLVEGSYTFGSGTRLTVV.

The genes are TRBV5-4 and TRBJ2-5; D gene unclear. The CDR3 totals 16 residues. V dropped 1 base and J dropped 3 bases, with 16 bases sitting between them. Germline CDR1 and CDR2: SGHNT and YYREEE (reference sequence). For the CDR3, the DNA is TGTGCCAGCAGCTTGCCTAGTCCCCGCGGTAAAGAGACCCAGTACTTC. Its translation is CASSLPSPRGKETQYF.

CDR3 coding DNA: TGTGCCAGCAGACGTGGGGGACAGGGAGGCGGGATAGGCTATGGCTACACCTTC. Translated, it gives CASRRGGQGGGIGYGYTF. V and J are TRBV2 and TRBJ1-2; TRBD1 matches at 9 bases. Losses at the gene ends were 6 bases for V and 4 bases for J; bases not matched to a gene: 18. Germline V lookup: CDR1 SNHLY, CDR2 FYNNEI. This CDR3 has 18 amino acids.

The sample holds a few counts of this clone. The chain employs TRBV27 and TRBJ1-2, with 7 nucleotides matching TRBD1. The germline CDR1 and CDR2 sequences are MNHEY and SMNVEV (reference sequence). The CDR3 has 15 residues. The V gene end was trimmed by 4 bases and the J gene end by 7 bases; junction bases not matched to a gene: 12. CDR3 amino acids: CASSSGQSPGGGYTF. CDR3 sequence (DNA): TGTGCCAGCAGTTCGGGACAGTCCCCCGGTGGTGGCTACACCTTC.

The chain carries TRBV9 and TRBJ2-1, with D unclear. Germline V CDR1 and CDR2: SGDLS, YYNGEE. V was cut by 0 bases and J by 1 base, with 17 bases left in between. The CDR3 length is 18 residues. In DNA, the CDR3 is TGTGCCAGCAGCGTAGGAGGAGACCTTAGACTTTCCTACAATGAGCAGTTCTTC. Its translation is CASSVGGDLRLSYNEQFF.

The V gene is TRBV6-1, the J gene TRBJ2-1, with a weak D call TRBD2 (7 bases). CDR1 and CDR2 from the germline V gene are MNHNS and SASEGT. This CDR3 has 16 amino acids. The V and J ends lost 2 bases and 12 bases respectively, with 23 bases between them. The CDR3: CASSERGGDNPDSQFF. CDR3 DNA sequence: TGTGCCAGCAGTGAAAGGGGGGGCGATAACCCTGATTCGCAGTTCTTC.

The rearrangement uses TRBV29-1 and TRBJ1-4; D possibly corresponds to TRBD1 (5 bases). The CDR3 sequence is 14 residues long. The germline V and J ends were trimmed by 3 bases and 4 bases, with 12 bases remaining between them. Per germline, CDR1 SQVTM and CDR2 ANQGSEA. DNA of the CDR3: TGCAGCGTTGACGGCCCAGGGTATAATGAAAAACTGTTTTTT. This sequence encodes CSVDGPGYNEKLFF.